Following are 5 T cell receptor beta chains from one sample sequenced in a study of CXCR3-negative and CXCR3-positive naive CD8 T cells. Study results and caveats: TRB CDR3s of CXCR3-positive naive cells were more hydrophobic than those of CXCR3-negative naive cells.

Libraries were UMI-labeled 5' RACE TRB cDNA. TCRdb re-called the 5' RACE reads and gives one entry per CDR3 protein, without DNA. The specimen's table records some 140,000 distinct CDR3 sequences. Antigen specificity for these receptors is unknown. The material sequenced was naive CXCR3+ CD8+ T cells from blood. Described subset: CD45RO-CCR7+CD27+CD95- naive CD8+ T cells expressing CXCR3 (TNR3+). These receptors came from a human donor in good health. Some clones in this sample may be carry-over from other donors' samples.

The rearrangement links TRBV12-3 or TRBV12-4 to TRBJ2-1; TCRdb's assignment of TRBD1 cannot be checked, as there is no DNA. CDR3 length: 14 amino acids. CDR3 amino acids: CASSLGTAYNEQLF.

The chain joins TRBV20-1 to TRBJ1-1. Germline V gene data show CDR1 as DFQATT and CDR2 as SNEGSKA (reference sequence). This CDR3 has 15 amino acids. The CDR3 is CSARDLGSLNTEAFF.

V is TRBV2 and J is TRBJ2-5; the TCRdb D gene call, TRBD1, has no DNA to confirm it. Germline V gene sequence: CDR1 SNHLY, CDR2 FYNNEI. This CDR3 contains 16 residues. CDR3: CASSDHLGRGGETQYF.

V is TRBV7-3 and J is TRBJ2-1; TCRdb names TRBD2, which stays unverified in the absence of DNA. The CDR3 is 16 amino acids. Germline-derived CDR1 and CDR2 are SGHTA and FQGTGA. CDR3 loop: CASSLDDGGGLNEQFF.

The chain recombines TRBV9 with TRBJ2-1; TCRdb designates TRBD1, a call that cannot be tested without DNA. There are 14 residues in the CDR3. Germline assignment: CDR1 SGDLS and CDR2 YYNGEE. CDR3 region: CASSLGGDSNEQFF.